This T cell receptor (beta chain) was obtained from a study of OX40 agonist ivuxolimab in advanced cancers. Study information: Patients were given ivuxolimab, an antibody that agonizes OX40 (CD134). Regarding the study as a whole: The study found that CD8+ T cells averaged more expanded clones than CD4+.

The length of the CDR3 is 15 residues. The germline CDR1 and CDR2 sequences are MGHRA and YSYEKL. Trimming removed 0 bases from V and 2 bases from J, with 10 bases in between. Assay used: immunoSEQ multiplex PCR; TCRdb lists only in-frame clones, some missing. Counted here are tens of thousands of clones, about 88% occurring once; the ten biggest clones make up about 0.45%. Remarks on this clone: Its target is unknown.

The chain has TRBV4-1 and TRBJ1-1, with unresolved D. The TCR was taken from an adult with an advanced solid tumor such as melanoma, head and neck, liver or kidney cancer. The material was CD4+ or CD8+ T cells sorted from blood, obtained in a trial of the OX40 agonist ivuxolimab. The CDR3, as DNA: TGCGCCAGCAGCCAAGATAGTCAGAAAAACACTGAAGCTTTCTTT. Translating gives CASSQDSQKNTEAFF.